This T cell receptor (beta chain) is from a study of identical twins. This clonotype has only a few counts. Unmatched junction bases numbered 3, after V lost 2 bases and J lost 6 bases. CDR1 MNHEY and CDR2 SVGEGT come from the germline V gene. This CDR3 contains 14 residues. TCRdb re-called the 5' RACE reads with MiXCR, one entry per CDR3 protein. The profile shows 450,000 to 650,000 distinct CDR3 sequences, over 12% of them singletons. The sample also formed part of further work on yellow fever vaccine responses in identical twins.

J is TRBJ1-4 and V is TRBV6-2 or TRBV6-3; TRBD1 agrees at 7 bases. This TCR came from a woman aged 18-29 years in good health. The sequencing input was CD4+ T cells sorted from blood. In DNA, the CDR3 is TGTGCCAGCAGTTACAGGGGGCCGGATGAAAAACTGTTTTTT. It is translated as CASSYRGPDEKLFF.